Below are 23 T cell receptor beta chains sequenced from a single sample in a study of Ad26.COV2.S vaccination and SARS-CoV-2 variants (dated by TCRdb to the early 2020s). The meaning of the sample's treatment or condition label: 15 to 20 received Ad26.COV2.S at low or high dose, single or two shots; about 5 received placebo; per-sample allocation not given. Repertoires of vaccine and placebo recipients were sequenced from samples collected on day 63 after the first injection. Receptor libraries were prepared by the immunoSEQ multiplex PCR assay. Held by TCRdb, this immuneACCESS table contains in-frame sequences only and omits some clones. Under half of the omission traces to an unresolved V gene where checked; the cause of the rest is unknown. Counted in this sample were 300,000 to 350,000 clones; almost 90% of them appeared once. The ten largest clones capture around 5% of the sample. Here the sequenced sample was peripheral blood, taken in a trial of Ad26.COV2.S vaccine versus placebo. These receptors were obtained from a person between 18 and 60 years old who received the Ad26.COV2.S COVID-19 vaccine or a placebo.

The V call is TRBV7-2, the J call TRBJ2-1; D call uncertain. The CDR3 has 13 amino acids. V gave up 3 bases and J gave up 7 bases, with 10 bases separating them. Germline loops: CDR1 SGHTA, CDR2 FQGNSA. CDR3 sequence reads: CASSFQEANEQFF. CDR3 DNA: TGTGCCAGCAGCTTCCAAGAGGCGAATGAGCAGTTCTTC.

The chain links TRBV7-2 to TRBJ2-5; unclear D gene. Between the trimmed V and J ends, which lost 6 bases and 0 bases, there was a span of 14 bases. The V gene's germline CDR1 is SGHTA and CDR2 FQGNSA. The CDR3 is 15 residues long. The CDR3 DNA reads as TGTGCCAGCAGATATCCGGACCAAAACCAAGAGACCCAGTACTTC. It specifies CASRYPDQNQETQYF. Looking up the rest from reference TRBV7-2 and TRBJ2-5 gives the full variable domain: GAGVSQSPSNKVTEKGKDVELRCDPISGHTALYWYRQSLGQGLEFLIYFQGNSAPDKSGLPSDRFSAERTGGSVSTLTIQRTQQEDSAVYLCASRYPDQNQETQYFGPGTRLLVL.

This clone showed up just a few times. The chain joins TRBV10-1 to TRBJ1-2; D perhaps matches TRBD1 (6 bases). The CDR3 covers 14 residues. V was shortened by 4 bases and J by 6 bases, with 15 bases between the two germline ends. The V gene's germline CDR1 is WNHNN and CDR2 SYGVQD (reference sequence). The chain's CDR3 is CASSASDSLDGYTF. The DNA of the CDR3 is TGCGCCAGCAGTGCCTCGGACAGTCTTGATGGCTACACCTTC.

Only one count was recorded for this clone. The V call is TRBV2, the J call TRBJ2-3; 8 bases line up with TRBD2. CDR1 is SNHLY, CDR2 FYNNEI, per germline. CDR3 length: 15 residues. Trimming removed 7 bases from V and 3 bases from J; junction bases left unmatched: 9. The CDR3 DNA reads TGTGCCAGCACCGGAGTCGGGAGGGCTACAGATACGCAGTATTTT. As protein: CASTGVGRATDTQYF. Together with reference TRBV2 and TRBJ2-3, the CDR3 gives the full variable domain: EPEVTQTPSHQVTQMGQEVILRCVPISNHLYFYWYRQILGQKVEFLVSFYNNEISEKSEIFDDQFSVERPDGSNFTLKIRSTKLEDSAMYFCASTGVGRATDTQYFGPGTRLTVL.

CDR3: CASSPPGNTGNGYTF. CDR3 bases: TGTGCCAGCAGCCCCCCCGGTAATACGGGGAATGGCTACACCTTC. The gene calls are TRBV6-2 or TRBV6-3 and TRBJ1-2, with no clear D. The V gene lost 6 bases and the J gene lost 6 bases, with 20 bases spanning the gap. CDR3 size: 15 residues. Germline V gene lookup returns CDR1 MNHEY and CDR2 SVGEGT.

The chain is built from TRBV6-6 and TRBJ1-5; weak D call: TRBD1 (5 bases). Germline V lookup: CDR1 MNHNY, CDR2 SVGAGI (reference sequence). The CDR3 runs 16 residues. With 0 bases removed from V and 0 bases from J, the gap between germline ends came to 9 bases. The CDR3 protein is CASSYSGEYSNQPQHF. The CDR3 DNA reads as TGTGCCAGCAGTTACTCGGGGGAGTATAGCAATCAGCCCCAGCATTTT.

CDR3 coding DNA: TGTGCCACCAGTGATTCCCGGTCGTCGGATAATCAGCCCCAGCATTTT. Its translation: CATSDSRSSDNQPQHF. This chain joins TRBV24-1 and TRBJ1-5; D uncertain. Looked up from germline, CDR1 is KGHDR and CDR2 is SFDVKD. The CDR3 loop spans 16 amino acids. V was clipped by 2 bases and J by 4 bases, with 14 bases between them.

The chain links TRBV7-9 to TRBJ2-2, with 10 bases that match TRBD1. The germline gives CDR1 SEHNR, CDR2 FQNEAQ (reference sequence). With 5 bases clipped from V and 7 bases from J, the junction kept 7 bases outside the gene matches. This CDR3 contains 15 residues. DNA for the CDR3: TGTGCCAGCAGCCCCCGACAGGGGGCAGGCGGGGAGCTGTTTTTT. It translates to CASSPRQGAGGELFF. Together with reference TRBV7-9 and TRBJ2-2, the CDR3 gives the full variable domain: DTGVSQNPRHKITKRGQNVTFRCDPISEHNRLYWYRQTLGQGPEFLTYFQNEAQLEKSRLLSDRFSAERPKGSFSTLEIQRTEQGDSAMYLCASSPRQGAGGELFFGEGSRLTVL.

The chain links TRBV6-4 to TRBJ1-2, with a weak D call TRBD1 (6 bases). The CDR3 runs 18 residues. CDR1 and CDR2 (germline): MRHNA, SNTAGT. The germline V and J ends were trimmed by 5 bases and 2 bases, with 24 bases remaining between them. The CDR3 sequence: CASSPEGGATKLNYGYTF. Written as DNA, the CDR3 is TGTGCCAGCAGTCCTGAGGGGGGAGCCACAAAACTGAACTATGGCTACACCTTC.

The genes are TRBV5-6 and TRBJ2-7; D call uncertain. Trimming shortened V by 3 bases and J by 4 bases, and 8 bases separated the two germline ends. This CDR3 is built from 12 residues. Germline V CDR1 and CDR2: SGHDT, YYEEEE. Written as DNA, the CDR3 is TGTGCCAGCAGCTCACTCGGATACGAGCAGTACTTC. This encodes CASSSLGYEQYF.

With regard to this clone: Mismatch with germline at one junction end may stem from a read error. The chain is built from TRBV15 and TRBJ2-3; D is undetermined. Germline V lookup: CDR1 LNHNV, CDR2 YYDKDF (reference sequence). The CDR3 loop spans 13 amino acids. CDR3 bases: TGTGCCACCAGCGAGAAGGGCCCTCCACTTAAGGATTTT. As protein: CATSEKGPPLKDF.

The rearrangement joins TRBV4-1 to TRBJ1-2; 8 nucleotides line up with TRBD1. The CDR3 loop spans 16 amino acids. Germline V gene sequence: CDR1 MGHRA, CDR2 YSYEKL. V lost 4 bases to trimming and J lost 4 bases; unmatched junction nucleotides: 11. The CDR3 nucleotides read TGCGCCAGCAGCCTAACGCACACACAGGGGGTCTATGGCTACACCTTC. It translates to CASSLTHTQGVYGYTF.

The chain recombines TRBV2 with TRBJ2-4, with 11 nucleotides matching TRBD2. The CDR3 totals 16 residues. With V trimmed by 5 bases and J by 0 bases, 3 bases remained unmatched. Germline V gene data show CDR1 as SNHLY and CDR2 as FYNNEI. The CDR3 sequence is CASSLAGGLAKNIQYF. Written as DNA, the CDR3 is TGTGCCAGCAGTCTAGCGGGAGGATTAGCCAAAAACATTCAGTACTTC.

The chain employs TRBV5-5 and TRBJ1-3, with 9 positions matching TRBD1. The V and J ends lost 4 bases and 4 bases, in that order; junction bases with no gene match: 9. The CDR3 is 16 residues long. The germline V gene encodes CDR1 SGHKS and CDR2 YYEKEE (reference sequence). The CDR3 sequence: CASSLRWGQGGNTIYF. CDR3 nucleotides: TGTGCCAGCAGCCTTCGGTGGGGACAGGGAGGAAACACCATATATTTT.

The chain carries TRBV6-2 or TRBV6-3 and TRBJ2-7; the D is unclear. Germline V gives CDR1 MNHEY, CDR2 SVGEGT. This CDR3 has 13 residues. The germline V and J ends were trimmed by 6 bases and 4 bases, with 13 bases remaining between them. As DNA, the CDR3 is TGTGCCAGCAGCCGGCTAATGGGGTACGAGCAGTACTTC. Its protein is CASSRLMGYEQYF.

This rearrangement joins TRBV5-1 to TRBJ1-1; 8 nucleotides line up with TRBD1. Germline assignment: CDR1 SGHRS and CDR2 YFSETQ. V shed 4 bases and J 4 bases; nucleotides not matched to a gene: 24. The length of the CDR3 is 20 residues. The DNA of the CDR3 is TGCGCCAGCAGCCCGTACCCTCGACAGGGGCTATATGAAATCGGCACTGAAGCTTTCTTT. This encodes CASSPYPRQGLYEIGTEAFF.

This chain joins TRBV5-4 and TRBJ2-1; D not certain. Germline CDR1 SGHNT, CDR2 YYREEE (reference sequence). V was clipped by 0 bases and J by 4 bases, with 5 bases between them. The CDR3 is 13 residues long. CDR3 nucleotides: TGTGCCAGCAGCTTGGCAGATTACAATGAGCAGTTCTTC. Its protein is CASSLADYNEQFF.

Only a few counts were recorded for this clone. J is TRBJ2-1 and V is TRBV7-9; D not resolved. V lost 1 base and J 12 bases, leaving 10 bases between the germline ends. Germline CDR1 and CDR2: SEHNR and FQNEAQ (reference sequence). The CDR3 has 12 residues. The CDR3 here is CASSLDFTGQFF. CDR3 nucleotide sequence: TGTGCCAGCAGCTTAGACTTTACGGGGCAGTTCTTC.

This clone occurred a few times. The chain joins TRBV5-4 to TRBJ1-1; D is unresolved. The V end lost 4 bases, the J end lost 11 bases, and 21 bases lay between the germline ends. The CDR3 length is 14 residues. The germline V gene encodes CDR1 SGHNT and CDR2 YYREEE (reference sequence). DNA for the CDR3: TGTGCCAGCAGCCCGGGTGGGAGCCATAGGGAGGCTTTCTTT. Protein product: CASSPGGSHREAFF. Full variable domain (missing parts from reference TRBV5-4 and TRBJ1-1): ETGVTQSPTHLIKTRGQQVTLRCSSQSGHNTVSWYQQALGQGPQFIFQYYREEENGRGNFPPRFSGLQFPNYSSELNVNALELDDSALYLCASSPGGSHREAFFGQGTRLTVV.

The chain joins TRBV6-1 to TRBJ1-5, with 9 bases fitting TRBD1. The germline V gene encodes CDR1 MNHNS and CDR2 SASEGT. This CDR3 is 15 amino acids long. V dropped 5 bases and J dropped 2; count of bases not matched to a gene: 4. CDR3 loop: CASSPRTGGNQPQHF. As DNA, the CDR3 is TGTGCCAGCAGTCCACGGACAGGGGGCAATCAGCCCCAGCATTTT.

A few counts support this clone. V is TRBV2 and J is TRBJ1-2, with D maybe TRBD1 (5 bases). V lost 6 bases and J lost 3, with 14 bases in between. This CDR3 spans 14 amino acids. Per the germline V gene, CDR1 is SNHLY and CDR2 is FYNNEI. CDR3 amino acids: CASSVMTAHYGYTF. The CDR3 bases are TGTGCCAGCAGCGTCATGACAGCCCACTATGGCTACACCTTC.

The chain is built from TRBV7-2 and TRBJ2-2; TRBD2 matches 8 bases. Germline V gives CDR1 SGHTA, CDR2 FQGNSA. With V trimmed by 5 bases and J by 4 bases, 9 bases remained unmatched. The length of the CDR3 is 16 residues. The CDR3 region has the DNA TGTGCCAGCAGCCCCCAGGGACTAGTTTTCACCGGGGAGCTGTTTTTT. Translation: CASSPQGLVFTGELFF.

This rearrangement joins TRBV5-5 to TRBJ2-4, with D unclear. The CDR3 is 15 residues long. Germline CDR1 and CDR2: SGHKS and YYEKEE (reference sequence). V was clipped by 4 bases and J by 2 bases, with 13 bases between them. The CDR3 nucleotides read TGTGCCAGCAGCGTACCAATGGGGACCAAAAACATTCAGTACTTC. Translating it yields CASSVPMGTKNIQYF. The variable domain in full, completed from reference TRBV5-5 and TRBJ2-4, reads DAGVTQSPTHLIKTRGQQVTLRCSPISGHKSVSWYQQVLGQGPQFIFQYYEKEERGRGNFPDRFSARQFPNYSSELNVNALLLGDSALYLCASSVPMGTKNIQYFGAGTRLSVL.